These 26 T cell receptor beta chains were all obtained from the same sample, sequenced in a study of PD-1 blockade in classical Hodgkin lymphoma. The method was immunoSEQ multiplex PCR; TCRdb's version includes in-frame clones alone and lacks a portion of them. The sample shows roughly 100,000 clones, approximately 89% of them seen only once. Time point given: cycle 4 day 1 (C4D1), after around six weeks of nivolumab. Every single patient, without exception, relapsed after autologous stem cell transplantation, and brentuximab vedotin exposure varied. The sample in question was peripheral blood mononuclear cells (PBMCs), obtained before the fourth cycle of nivolumab. The receptors derive from a human donor with classical Hodgkin lymphoma.

This clone was observed once. The chain recombines TRBV14 with TRBJ1-2, with 7 bases aligning to TRBD1. CDR3 size: 13 residues. Per germline, CDR1 SGHDN and CDR2 FVKESK. After removal of 5 bases from V and 8 bases from J, the junction contained 8 bases not matched to a gene. CDR3 sequence: CASSDRVHYGYTF. The CDR3 region has the DNA TGTGCCAGCAGCGACAGGGTTCATTACGGCTACACCTTC.

CDR3: CASKGDRTGEREGYTF. CDR3 DNA sequence: TGTGCCAGTAAGGGGGATCGGACAGGAGAAAGGGAAGGCTACACCTTC. The chain has TRBV19 and TRBJ1-2, with TRBD1 matching over 7 bases. This CDR3 has 16 amino acids. Germline V lookup: CDR1 LNHDA, CDR2 SQIVND (reference sequence). The ends lost 7 bases at V and 8 bases at J; junction bases unmatched: 19.

The V gene is TRBV28, the J gene TRBJ2-7; D gene ambiguous. The CDR3 contains 14 residues. V was pared by 3 bases and J by 2 bases, with 11 bases between. CDR1 is MDHEN and CDR2 is SYDVKM in the germline V gene. CDR3 nucleotides: TGTGCCAGCAGTTTCCCGACGGGCCCCTACGAGCAGTACTTC. Its translation is CASSFPTGPYEQYF.

Concerning this clone itself: A much larger clone is a single base away; this may be a read error. The rearrangement joins TRBV2 to TRBJ1-1, with 7 bases matching TRBD1. Germline loops: CDR1 SNHLY, CDR2 FYNNEI. V shed 5 bases and J 1 base; nucleotides not matched to a gene: 1. This CDR3 spans 13 amino acids. The CDR3 DNA is TGTGCCAGCAGTTGGACAGGGAACACTGAAGCTTTCTTT. Its protein product is CASSWTGNTEAFF. Full variable domain (missing parts from reference TRBV2 and TRBJ1-1): EPEVTQTPSHQVTQMGQEVILRCVPISNHLYFYWYRQILGQKVEFLVSFYNNEISEKSEIFDDQFSVERPDGSNFTLKIRSTKLEDSAMYFCASSWTGNTEAFFGQGTRLTVV.

The genes are TRBV5-4 and TRBJ2-3; unclear D gene. V was pared by 4 bases and J by 1 base, with 10 bases between. Per germline, CDR1 SGHNT and CDR2 YYREEE (reference sequence). This CDR3 is built from 14 residues. CDR3 sequence (DNA): TGTGCCAGCAGCATCGGCCAGGGCACAGATACGCAGTATTTT. Translation gives CASSIGQGTDTQYF.

V is TRBV13 and J is TRBJ1-5; no clear D gene. V was cut by 0 bases and J by 4 bases, with 7 bases left in between. This CDR3 contains 14 residues. Germline CDR1 reads PRHDT; CDR2 reads FYEKMQ (reference sequence). The chain's CDR3 is CASSLGAVNQPQHF. CDR3 DNA: TGTGCCAGCAGCTTAGGGGCCGTAAATCAGCCCCAGCATTTT. The full variable domain, in which reference TRBV13 and TRBJ1-5 provide the parts outside the CDR3, is AAGVIQSPRHLIKEKRETATLKCYPIPRHDTVYWYQQGPGQDPQFLISFYEKMQSDKGSIPDRFSAQQFSDYHSELNMSSLELGDSALYFCASSLGAVNQPQHFGDGTRLSIL.

This clone was found once. The chain has TRBV6-5 and TRBJ1-2; no firm D call. Germline V gene data show CDR1 as MNHEY and CDR2 as SVGAGI. This CDR3 region has 15 residues. Between the trimmed V and J ends, which lost 0 bases and 1 base, there was a span of 9 bases. DNA of the CDR3: TGTGCCAGCAGTTACTCGATTTCCGATAACTATGGCTACACCTTC. Translated, it gives CASSYSISDNYGYTF.

In its sample, this clone was seen once. The rearrangement joins TRBV19 to TRBJ2-7; unclear D gene. The CDR3 has 14 amino acids. V gave up 0 bases and J gave up 0 bases, with 6 bases separating them. From germline, CDR1 is LNHDA and CDR2 SQIVND (reference sequence). The CDR3 protein is CASSIDSSSYEQYF. The CDR3 coding sequence is TGTGCCAGTAGTATAGATAGCAGCTCCTACGAGCAGTACTTC.

To note about this clone: The junction does not match germline at one end; this may be a read error. V usage is TRBV4-1 and J usage is TRBJ2-2; 11 positions agree with TRBD2. CDR3 size: 17 residues. Germline loops: CDR1 MGHRA, CDR2 YSYEKL. The CDR3 reads CASSKETSGMGTGELFF. The DNA for the CDR3 is TGCGCCAGCAGCAAAGAGACTAGCGGGATGGGAACCGGGGAGCTGTTTTTT.

This clone was picked up a small number of times. The V gene is TRBV4-1, the J gene TRBJ2-3, with TRBD1 identical over 8 bases. Per germline, CDR1 MGHRA and CDR2 YSYEKL. The CDR3 consists of 14 residues. The trim removed 5 bases at V and 2 bases at J, leaving 3 bases unmatched. The CDR3: CASSRDRYTDTQYF. CDR3 DNA sequence: TGCGCCAGCAGCAGGGACAGGTACACAGATACGCAGTATTTT.

V is TRBV5-1 and J is TRBJ2-1, with D perhaps matching TRBD2 (6 bases). Looked up from germline, CDR1 is SGHRS and CDR2 is YFSETQ. V lost 0 bases to trimming and J lost 7 bases, with 11 bases between them. This CDR3 has 14 residues. CDR3: CASSLGDWLNEQFF. CDR3 coding DNA: TGCGCCAGCAGCTTGGGGGACTGGTTGAATGAGCAGTTCTTC.

The V gene is TRBV5-8, the J gene TRBJ1-5; TRBD1 aligns across 10 bases. V lost 5 bases to trimming and J lost 1 base; unmatched junction nucleotides: 12. This CDR3 has 18 amino acids. Looked up from germline, CDR1 is SGHTS and CDR2 is YDEGEE. In DNA form, the CDR3 reads TGTGCCAGCAGTCCTGGGGACAGGGGCCCCGGGAGCAATCAGCCCCAGCATTTT. Protein: CASSPGDRGPGSNQPQHF.

J is TRBJ1-2 and V is TRBV6-1; 10 bases line up with TRBD1. After removal of 5 bases from V and 4 bases from J, the junction contained 7 bases not matched to a gene. The length of the CDR3 is 15 residues. From germline, CDR1 is MNHNS and CDR2 SASEGT. The CDR3 loop reads CASSLMTGGSYGYTF. The DNA for the CDR3 is TGTGCCAGCAGTTTGATGACAGGGGGCAGCTATGGCTACACCTTC.

This clone was recorded many times. The rearrangement joins TRBV25-1 to TRBJ1-3, with a tentative D call TRBD1 (5 bases). V dropped 2 bases and J dropped 3 bases, with 14 bases sitting between them. The CDR3 has 16 residues. Germline V CDR1 and CDR2: MGHDK, SYGVNS. The CDR3 protein is CASSEAGGRDGNTIYF. The CDR3 DNA reads TGTGCCAGCAGTGAAGCTGGGGGGAGGGATGGAAACACCATATATTTT.

The J gene is TRBJ2-5, the V gene TRBV5-1; TRBD1 might be the D (5 bases). The V gene's germline CDR1 is SGHRS and CDR2 YFSETQ. This CDR3 comprises 15 residues. With 0 bases removed from V and 3 bases from J, the gap between germline ends came to 12 bases. CDR3 nucleotide sequence: TGCGCCAGCAGCTTGGAGGGCAGGGATGAAGAGACCCAGTACTTC. This translates into CASSLEGRDEETQYF.

The chain joins TRBV30 to TRBJ1-5; 7 bases agree with TRBD1. Germline V gene sequence: CDR1 GTSNPN, CDR2 SVGIG (reference sequence). The J segment lost 3 bases and the V segment lost 3 bases, leaving 8 bases of the junction unmatched. This CDR3 has 15 amino acids. Written as DNA, the CDR3 is TGTGCCTGGAGGACTACGGGACAGAACAATCAGCCCCAGCATTTT. The encoded protein is CAWRTTGQNNQPQHF. Full variable domain (outside the CDR3, taken from reference TRBV30 and TRBJ1-5): SQTIHQWPATLVQPVGSPLSLECTVEGTSNPNLYWYRQAAGRGLQLLFYSVGIGQISSEVPQNLSASRPQDRQFILSSKKLLLSDSGFYLCAWRTTGQNNQPQHFGDGTRLSIL.

The genes are TRBV10-3 and TRBJ1-2, with TRBD1 matching 7 bases. V shed 6 bases, J shed 4 bases, and the junction held 8 bases outside the gene matches. Per the germline V gene, CDR1 is ENHRY and CDR2 is SYGVKD. The CDR3 totals 14 residues. Here the CDR3 reads CAIRLTGTAYGYTF. The CDR3 DNA sequence: TGTGCCATCAGACTTACCGGGACAGCCTATGGCTACACCTTC.

The V and J genes are TRBV30 and TRBJ1-2; tentative D call: TRBD1 (5 bases). Trimming shortened V by 5 bases and J by 5 bases, and 24 bases separated the two germline ends. CDR1 GTSNPN and CDR2 SVGIG come from the germline V gene (reference sequence). The CDR3 spans 16 residues. CDR3 DNA: TGTGCCTGGCCCACAGGTGTCTGGGCGGAGGGTTATGGCTACACCTTC. Protein: CAWPTGVWAEGYGYTF.

In its sample, this clone was seen a few times. The chain uses TRBV2 and TRBJ1-2; tentatively, D is TRBD1 (5 bases). The CDR3 is 13 residues long. Trimming removed 5 bases at V and 1 base at J, with 8 bases between. From germline, CDR1 is SNHLY and CDR2 FYNNEI. The CDR3 DNA reads TGTGCCAGCAGTCGAGGGGATAACTATGGCTACACCTTC. Translating gives CASSRGDNYGYTF.

This clone occurred once. The chain employs TRBV28 and TRBJ1-5; perhaps TRBD1 as D (6 bases). V lost 6 bases to trimming and J lost 2 bases, with 20 bases between them. The CDR3 is 17 residues long. CDR1 is MDHEN and CDR2 is SYDVKM in the germline V gene. This chain's CDR3 is CASSPEGWGRGNQPQHF. The CDR3 nucleotides are TGTGCCAGCAGCCCGGAGGGGTGGGGGCGAGGCAATCAGCCCCAGCATTTT.

The V call is TRBV15, the J call TRBJ2-7; TRBD1 aligns across 12 bases. Germline V gene sequence: CDR1 LNHNV, CDR2 YYDKDF (reference sequence). Unmatched junction bases numbered 15, after V lost 3 bases and J lost 6 bases. The CDR3 consists of 18 residues. For the CDR3, the DNA is TGTGCCACCAGCAGGGATGGGAGGACCCGGGACAGGGGGCCCGAGCAGTACTTC. It specifies CATSRDGRTRDRGPEQYF.

The chain couples TRBV4-3 to TRBJ1-2; 10 bases match TRBD1. Germline V lookup: CDR1 LGHNA, CDR2 YSLEER. The CDR3 extends over 14 amino acids. Trimming removed 1 base from V and 4 bases from J; junction bases left unmatched: 0. The CDR3 is CASSQGQGAYGYTF. The CDR3 DNA is TGCGCCAGCAGCCAAGGACAGGGGGCCTATGGCTACACCTTC.

The genes are TRBV6-5 and TRBJ1-3; TRBD1 aligns across 7 bases. Germline values: CDR1 MNHEY, CDR2 SVGAGI. The CDR3 is 16 residues long. V dropped 4 bases and J dropped 6; count of bases not matched to a gene: 12. The CDR3: CASSLTRDRHQNTIYF. Here the CDR3 DNA reads TGTGCCAGCAGTTTAACTCGGGACAGACATCAAAACACCATATATTTT.

The rearrangement uses TRBV5-8 and TRBJ2-7; tentatively, D is TRBD1 (6 bases). The CDR3 consists of 13 residues. V was trimmed by 4 bases and J by 2 bases, leaving 10 bases between them. Germline lookup yields CDR1 SGHTS and CDR2 YDEGEE. The DNA for the CDR3 is TGTGCCAGCAGCGGGCGGACAGCCTACGAGCAGTACTTC. This codes for CASSGRTAYEQYF.

DNA of the CDR3: TGCGCCACCGAGGGACTAGGGGGATCCTCCTACAATGAGCAGTTCTTC. It yields the protein CATEGLGGSSYNEQFF. J is TRBJ2-1 and V is TRBV10-2; 8 nucleotides align to TRBD2. This CDR3 has 16 residues. V lost 10 bases to trimming and J lost 0 bases; unmatched junction nucleotides: 11. Germline V gene lookup returns CDR1 WSHSY and CDR2 SAAADI.

J is TRBJ1-6 and V is TRBV6-7; 9 bases match TRBD1. TRBV6-7 is treated as an ORF (open reading frame) with a function not yet certain. The CDR3 has 17 residues. J gave up 10 bases and V 0 bases, and 10 bases lay outside the gene matches. CDR3 sequence reads: CASSYSDRGCSNSPLHF. CDR3 sequence (DNA): TGTGCCAGCAGTTACTCCGACAGGGGGTGTTCGAACTCACCCCTCCACTTT.